These 18 T cell receptor beta chains came from one sample sequenced in a study of somatic mutations in cytotoxic T cells in rheumatoid arthritis. The repertoire was sequenced with immunoSEQ multiplex PCR; TCRdb's copy has only in-frame clones and lacks some. The sample carries 15,000 to 20,000 clones, 85% recorded once. What was sequenced was CD8+ T cells sorted from blood. The source of these receptors is a woman aged 40 to 50 with rheumatoid arthritis.

This chain links TRBV30 with TRBJ1-1; D gene unclear. Trimming shortened V by 2 bases and J by 4 bases, and 8 bases separated the two germline ends. The CDR3 runs 12 residues. Per germline, CDR1 GTSNPN and CDR2 SVGIG (reference sequence). In DNA form, the CDR3 reads TGTGCCTGGAGTTTTGGTAGCACTGAAGCTTTCTTT. This codes for CAWSFGSTEAFF.

The CDR3 coding sequence is TGTGCCAGCAGTAAAAACCGGCTCGGACTTACGGGGGGCTACACCTTC. Amino acid sequence: CASSKNRLGLTGGYTF. The rearrangement joins TRBV2 to TRBJ1-2; D gene ambiguous. The ends were cut back, 5 bases at V and 8 bases at J, with 24 bases in the middle. CDR1 is SNHLY and CDR2 is FYNNEI in the germline V gene. This CDR3 is 16 amino acids long.

In nucleotides, the CDR3 is TGTGCCACGGGAATTAGCAATCAGCCCCAGCATTTT. This codes for CATGISNQPQHF. The chain links TRBV2 to TRBJ1-5, with unresolved D. The CDR3 has 12 residues. V was clipped by 10 bases and J by 0 bases, with 7 bases between them. Germline V lookup: CDR1 SNHLY, CDR2 FYNNEI.

V gene TRBV6-5 combines with J gene TRBJ2-3; possibly TRBD2 for D (7 bases). With 5 bases removed from V and 6 bases from J, the gap between germline ends came to 15 bases. The germline V gene encodes CDR1 MNHEY and CDR2 SVGAGI. The CDR3 runs 14 residues. The CDR3 region has the DNA TGTGCCAGCAGTGAAGTGGGGGGGCTGGATACGCAGTATTTT. It is translated as CASSEVGGLDTQYF.

The chain combines TRBV6-5 with TRBJ2-5, with a possible D match to TRBD2 (5 bases). With 8 bases removed from V and 5 bases from J, the gap between germline ends came to 9 bases. Germline V gives CDR1 MNHEY, CDR2 SVGAGI. There are 11 residues in the CDR3. This CDR3 reads CASGSLETQYF. The CDR3 coding sequence is TGTGCCAGCGGGAGCCTGGAGACCCAGTACTTC.

The genes are TRBV13 and TRBJ2-7; 7 bases fit TRBD1. With 6 bases clipped from V and 3 bases from J, the junction kept 5 bases outside the gene matches. The length of the CDR3 is 13 residues. CDR1 is PRHDT and CDR2 is FYEKMQ in the germline V gene (reference sequence). The CDR3 loop is CASRGAGGYEQYF. The CDR3 region has the DNA TGTGCCAGCAGGGGTGCAGGGGGCTACGAGCAGTACTTC.

The rearrangement uses TRBV6-5 and TRBJ2-7; 7 bases match TRBD2. CDR3 length: 16 amino acids. The V segment lost 0 bases and the J segment 4 bases; nucleotides outside the gene matches: 9. Germline V gene data show CDR1 as MNHEY and CDR2 as SVGAGI. CDR3 residues: CASSYSVGLVEYEQYF. CDR3 coding DNA: TGTGCCAGCAGTTACTCGGTAGGACTAGTCGAGTACGAGCAGTACTTC.

This rearrangement joins TRBV9 to TRBJ2-1; 9 bases map to TRBD2. CDR3 length equals 15 residues. V gave up 4 bases and J gave up 4 bases; unmatched junction bases: 6. Germline CDR1 reads SGDLS; CDR2 reads YYNGEE. The CDR3 DNA follows: TGTGCCAGCAGCTTTATAGCGGGGGATTACAATGAGCAGTTCTTC. It specifies CASSFIAGDYNEQFF.

The CDR3 protein is CASSLDPDAGTYLYEQYF. CDR3 sequence (DNA): TGTGCCAGCAGCTTAGATCCGGATGCGGGGACCTACCTCTACGAGCAGTACTTC. This chain links TRBV7-9 with TRBJ2-7, with D possibly TRBD2 on 6 matching bases. V dropped 1 base and J dropped 3 bases, with 22 bases sitting between them. CDR3 length: 18 residues. Germline V gene sequence: CDR1 SEHNR, CDR2 FQNEAQ (reference sequence).

The chain recombines TRBV11-2 with TRBJ2-1; no clear D. Germline CDR1 is SGHAT and CDR2 is FQNNGV. The CDR3 consists of 13 residues. The ends were cut back, 5 bases at V and 4 bases at J, with 9 bases in the middle. The CDR3 coding sequence is TGTGCCAGCAGCCGTGGGCGATACAATGAGCAGTTCTTC. As protein: CASSRGRYNEQFF.

Judged by abundance, this clone is medium-sized. The V call is TRBV5-1, the J call TRBJ2-7; 14 bases are a match to TRBD2. Germline V gene data show CDR1 as SGHRS and CDR2 as YFSETQ. The CDR3 covers 17 residues. J lost 7 bases, V lost 2 bases, and 11 bases had no gene match. This CDR3 is CASSFGLGTSGSSEQYF. The CDR3 bases are TGCGCCAGCAGCTTCGGGTTGGGGACTAGCGGGAGCAGTGAGCAGTACTTC. The full variable domain, in which reference TRBV5-1 and TRBJ2-7 provide the parts outside the CDR3, is KAGVTQTPRYLIKTRGQQVTLSCSPISGHRSVSWYQQTPGQGLQFLFEYFSETQRNKGNFPGRFSGRQFSNSRSEMNVSTLELGDSALYLCASSFGLGTSGSSEQYFGPGTRLTVT.

The gene calls are TRBV6-5 and TRBJ2-2; TRBD1 aligns across 9 bases. With 5 bases clipped from V and 5 bases from J, the junction kept 3 bases outside the gene matches. Germline V gene sequence: CDR1 MNHEY, CDR2 SVGAGI. The CDR3 extends over 14 amino acids. The CDR3 DNA follows: TGTGCCAGCAGTACAGGGGGCTTGACCGGGGAGCTGTTTTTT. This sequence encodes CASSTGGLTGELFF.

This chain connects TRBV28 to TRBJ2-7, with 9 bases aligning to TRBD1. CDR3 size: 15 residues. V lost 4 bases and J lost 4; bases outside the gene matches: 8. Germline assignment: CDR1 MDHEN and CDR2 SYDVKM. The CDR3 nucleotides read TGTGCCAGCAGTTCCCTCGGGACAGGGATATACGAGCAGTACTTC. This sequence encodes CASSSLGTGIYEQYF.

This clone has a handful of counts. The chain is built from TRBV5-1 and TRBJ1-1; no reliable D call. Per the germline V gene, CDR1 is SGHRS and CDR2 is YFSETQ. Trimming cost V 2 bases and J 8 bases, with 7 bases left between them. The CDR3 covers 11 residues. CDR3 nucleotides: TGCGCCAGCAGCTTATCAGGCGAAGCTTTCTTT. As protein: CASSLSGEAFF.

This chain uses TRBV7-2 with TRBJ2-7; 7 bases align to TRBD1. V gave up 10 bases and J gave up 0 bases; unmatched junction bases: 6. CDR1 is SGHTA and CDR2 is FQGNSA in the germline V gene. The CDR3 has 13 residues. CDR3 DNA sequence: TGTGCCACCCGGGACAGCAGCTCCTACGAGCAGTACTTC. It yields the protein CATRDSSSYEQYF.

The chain recombines TRBV2 with TRBJ2-5, with D possibly matching TRBD2 (6 bases). Trimming took 7 bases from V and 2 from J, leaving 17 bases between them. CDR3 size: 15 residues. Germline V CDR1 and CDR2: SNHLY, FYNNEI. For the CDR3, the DNA is TGTGCCAGCAAGTTTTTCGGGGGAGGACAAGAGACCCAGTACTTC. As protein: CASKFFGGGQETQYF. The entire variable domain, with the rest obtained from reference TRBV2 and TRBJ2-5, is as follows: EPEVTQTPSHQVTQMGQEVILRCVPISNHLYFYWYRQILGQKVEFLVSFYNNEISEKSEIFDDQFSVERPDGSNFTLKIRSTKLEDSAMYFCASKFFGGGQETQYFGPGTRLLVL.

This rearrangement joins TRBV10-3 to TRBJ1-2; 10 bases align to TRBD1. After removal of 0 bases from V and 2 bases from J, the junction contained 0 bases not matched to a gene. Looked up from germline, CDR1 is ENHRY and CDR2 is SYGVKD. The CDR3 loop spans 15 amino acids. CDR3 DNA sequence: TGTGCCATCAGTGAGTCGACAGGGGGCAACTATGGCTACACCTTC. Translating gives CAISESTGGNYGYTF.

The rearrangement joins TRBV21-1 to TRBJ2-7; TRBD2 is taken as the D call from the table, unchecked against the DNA. TRBV21-1 is noted as a pseudogene. CDR3 size: 18 residues. CDR3 nucleotides: TGTGCCAGCGGATTGATAACGGGACTAGCGGGAGGGCAGTACGAGCAGTACTTC. Translation gives CASGLITGLAGGQYEQYF.